These 26 T cell receptor beta chains share one sample of origin, sequenced in a study of blood T cell repertoires in COVID-19. Profiled with immunoSEQ multiplex PCR; TCRdb holds only in-frame clones, not every one. This sample has about 220,000 clones, with 60% to 85% found just once. The sequenced sample was peripheral blood. All receptors come from a woman aged 65 to 85 with acute or convalescent COVID-19.

There are a few counts of this clone. The gene calls are TRBV2 and TRBJ2-7; 7 bases line up with TRBD1. Per the germline V gene, CDR1 is SNHLY and CDR2 is FYNNEI. V dropped 5 bases and J dropped 4; count of bases not matched to a gene: 8. The CDR3 contains 14 residues. The CDR3 protein is CASSLELQGYEQYF. The CDR3 DNA follows: TGTGCCAGCAGTCTTGAATTACAGGGGTACGAGCAGTACTTC.

A single count supports this clone. The chain recombines TRBV6-1 with TRBJ2-1, with 12 positions matching TRBD2. The CDR3 spans 17 residues. Germline V gene sequence: CDR1 MNHNS, CDR2 SASEGT. Unmatched junction bases numbered 3, after V lost 2 bases and J lost 1 base. CDR3 DNA sequence: TGTGCCAGCAGTGAACTAGCGGGGGGGCTTTCCTACAATGAGCAGTTCTTC. Protein: CASSELAGGLSYNEQFF.

The rearrangement uses TRBV7-2 and TRBJ2-5; tentatively, D is TRBD1 (5 bases). Trimming shortened V by 8 bases and J by 7 bases, and 20 bases separated the two germline ends. The V gene's germline CDR1 is SGHTA and CDR2 FQGNSA. The length of the CDR3 is 14 residues. CDR3 in DNA: TGTGCCAGCGTTGGTAGGGGCGGCGGCGGGACCCAGTACTTC. Its protein product is CASVGRGGGGTQYF. Full variable domain (rest looked up from reference TRBV7-2 and TRBJ2-5): GAGVSQSPSNKVTEKGKDVELRCDPISGHTALYWYRQSLGQGLEFLIYFQGNSAPDKSGLPSDRFSAERTGGSVSTLTIQRTQQEDSAVYLCASVGRGGGGTQYFGPGTRLLVL.

The chain's CDR3 is CASSPGTDGRGDTQYF. CDR3 in DNA: TGCGCCAGCAGCCCCGGGACAGACGGCCGGGGAGATACGCAGTATTTT. The rearrangement links TRBV5-1 to TRBJ2-3, with 7 bases that match TRBD1. Germline values: CDR1 SGHRS, CDR2 YFSETQ. The length of the CDR3 is 16 residues. V trimming: 4 bases; J trimming: 5 bases; junction bases outside the gene matches: 13.

The rearrangement links TRBV6-2 or TRBV6-3 to TRBJ2-2; D is uncertain. V was pared by 6 bases and J by 8 bases, with 13 bases between. The CDR3 is made up of 13 amino acids. Looked up from germline, CDR1 is MNHEY and CDR2 is SVGEGT. CDR3 in DNA: TGTGCCAGCAGCTTCTCCCGGTTTGGGGAGCTGTTTTTT. Amino acid sequence: CASSFSRFGELFF.

The chain is built from TRBV7-3 and TRBJ1-2; 7 bases match TRBD1. CDR1 is SGHTA, CDR2 FQGTGA, per germline. The V segment lost 5 bases and the J segment 8 bases; nucleotides outside the gene matches: 11. The CDR3 loop spans 14 amino acids. The CDR3 DNA sequence: TGTGCCAGCAGCCAAAACAGGGGTGAGGGCGGCTACACCTTC. Residues: CASSQNRGEGGYTF.

This clone turned up a few times. The V gene is TRBV6-2 or TRBV6-3, the J gene TRBJ1-5, with TRBD1 matching over 10 bases. This CDR3 region has 16 residues. The germline gives CDR1 MNHEY, CDR2 SVGEGT. Trimming cost V 5 bases and J 4 bases; bases outside gene matches: 8. In nucleotides, the CDR3 is TGTGCCAGCAGTAAAGAGACAGGGGGCCTTAATCAGCCCCAGCATTTT. This sequence encodes CASSKETGGLNQPQHF.

The chain uses TRBV6-6 and TRBJ2-7; D gene uncertain. This CDR3 has 13 residues. V dropped 0 bases and J dropped 1 base, with 4 bases sitting between them. Germline CDR1 is MNHNY and CDR2 is SVGAGI (reference sequence). The CDR3 protein is CASSYSGSYEQYF. The CDR3 DNA is TGTGCCAGCAGTTACTCCGGGTCCTACGAGCAGTACTTC.

This chain links TRBV29-1 with TRBJ2-3; D perhaps matches TRBD1 (5 bases). Trimming took 5 bases from V and 2 from J, leaving 14 bases between them. This CDR3 has 14 residues. Per germline, CDR1 SQVTM and CDR2 ANQGSEA. The CDR3, as DNA: TGCAGCGTTAGCCAGGGCTGGGCCACAGATACGCAGTATTTT. It translates to CSVSQGWATDTQYF.

The V gene is TRBV6-2 or TRBV6-3, the J gene TRBJ2-3, with TRBD2 matching over 8 bases. This CDR3 spans 18 amino acids. V gave up 4 bases and J gave up 2 bases; unmatched junction bases: 14. Germline CDR1 reads MNHEY; CDR2 reads SVGEGT. For the CDR3, the DNA is TGTGCCAGCAGTTTCAGGACTAGCCAATCGTACAACACAGATACGCAGTATTTT. Amino acids: CASSFRTSQSYNTDTQYF.

V and J are TRBV19 and TRBJ1-6; 8 bases are shared with TRBD1. The V and J ends lost 2 bases and 14 bases, in that order; junction bases with no gene match: 14. This CDR3 spans 16 amino acids. Germline lookup yields CDR1 LNHDA and CDR2 SQIVND (reference sequence). CDR3 bases: TGTGCCAGTAGTATAAGAACAGGGGGAACCGAGGGAACCCTCCACTTT. Translation gives CASSIRTGGTEGTLHF. Full variable domain (remainder filled in from reference TRBV19 and TRBJ1-6): DGGITQSPKYLFRKEGQNVTLSCEQNLNHDAMYWYRQDPGQGLRLIYYSQIVNDFQKGDIAEGYSVSREKKESFPLTVTSAQKNPTAFYLCASSIRTGGTEGTLHFGNGTRLTVT.

This clone was seen just once. This chain connects TRBV10-3 to TRBJ1-5; a weak D match, TRBD1 (6 bases). Germline values: CDR1 ENHRY, CDR2 SYGVKD. The CDR3 contains 15 residues. Deletions cut 4 bases from V and 6 bases from J, with 16 bases between. The CDR3 region is CAISAGSQGSQPQHF. Written as DNA, the CDR3 is TGTGCCATCAGTGCCGGTTCACAGGGCAGTCAGCCCCAGCATTTT.

This chain links TRBV29-1 with TRBJ1-1, with D perhaps TRBD1 (6 bases). The CDR3 runs to 12 residues. Germline loops: CDR1 SQVTM, CDR2 ANQGSEA. V was pared by 7 bases and J by 0 bases, with 9 bases between. The CDR3 sequence is CSGYRVNTEAFF. For the CDR3, the DNA is TGCAGCGGCTACAGGGTGAACACTGAAGCTTTCTTT.

This chain links TRBV19 with TRBJ1-5; 9 positions match TRBD1. This CDR3 contains 15 residues. Germline V lookup: CDR1 LNHDA, CDR2 SQIVND (reference sequence). V was clipped by 5 bases and J by 2 bases; unmatched bases: 4. Written as DNA, the CDR3 is TGTGCCAGTAGTGTACAGGGGGCTGGCAATCAGCCCCAGCATTTT. Its translation is CASSVQGAGNQPQHF.

The V call is TRBV12-5, the J call TRBJ1-1; 8 bases line up with TRBD1. This CDR3 spans 14 amino acids. V gave up 1 base and J gave up 6 bases; unmatched junction bases: 4. From germline, CDR1 is LGHNT and CDR2 FRNRAP. The chain's CDR3 is CASGLGGQGAEAFF. The CDR3 nucleotides read TGTGCTAGTGGTTTGGGTGGACAGGGCGCTGAAGCTTTCTTT. Full variable domain (rest looked up from reference TRBV12-5 and TRBJ1-1): DARVTQTPRHKVTEMGQEVTMRCQPILGHNTVFWYRQTMMQGLELLAYFRNRAPLDDSGMPKDRFSAEMPDATLATLKIQPSEPRDSAVYFCASGLGGQGAEAFFGQGTRLTVV.

The chain is built from TRBV9 and TRBJ2-5; 9 bases map to TRBD1. CDR3 size: 14 residues. Trimming cost V 4 bases and J 4 bases; bases outside gene matches: 5. From germline, CDR1 is SGDLS and CDR2 YYNGEE. The CDR3 region is CASSPGQGGETQYF. CDR3 sequence (DNA): TGTGCCAGCAGCCCGGGACAGGGAGGAGAGACCCAGTACTTC.

The chain recombines TRBV18 with TRBJ2-5; D is ambiguous. Germline V lookup: CDR1 KGHSH, CDR2 LQKENI. V lost 3 bases, J lost 0 bases, and 2 bases lay in between. CDR3 length: 12 amino acids. CDR3 DNA sequence: TGTGCCAGCTCACCCTACCAAGAGACCCAGTACTTC. Translated, it gives CASSPYQETQYF. The full variable domain, with the rest looked up from reference TRBV18 and TRBJ2-5, is NAGVMQNPRHLVRRRGQEARLRCSPMKGHSHVYWYRQLPEEGLKFMVYLQKENIIDESGMPKERFSAEFPKEGPSILRIQQVVRGDSAAYFCASSPYQETQYFGPGTRLLVL.

The chain carries TRBV4-1 and TRBJ2-5; no clear D. This CDR3 is 13 amino acids long. Germline values: CDR1 MGHRA, CDR2 YSYEKL. V dropped 3 bases and J dropped 4 bases, with 9 bases sitting between them. The CDR3 DNA sequence: TGCGCCAGCAGCCATCCGGGTTCAGAGACCCAGTACTTC. Its translation is CASSHPGSETQYF.

This clone was detected once. The rearrangement joins TRBV5-4 to TRBJ2-7; possibly TRBD1 for D (5 bases). Trimming stripped 4 bases from V and 2 bases from J, with 10 bases between. Germline-derived CDR1 and CDR2 are SGHNT and YYREEE (reference sequence). The CDR3 extends over 13 amino acids. Here the CDR3 DNA reads TGTGCCAGCAGCCTTGACAGCGCCTACGAGCAGTACGTC. Translated, it gives CASSLDSAYEQYV.

This chain links TRBV4-3 with TRBJ1-2, with a possible D match to TRBD1 (6 bases). Germline CDR1 reads LGHNA; CDR2 reads YSLEER. The CDR3 spans 16 residues. Trimming removed 0 bases from V and 2 bases from J, with 13 bases in between. The CDR3 loop is CASSQDLDSSNYGYTF. CDR3 in DNA: TGCGCCAGCAGCCAAGATTTGGACAGTTCAAACTATGGCTACACCTTC.

The chain employs TRBV6-2 or TRBV6-3 and TRBJ2-1; D is undetermined. The CDR3 sequence is 14 residues long. Germline V CDR1 and CDR2: MNHEY, SVGEGT. The germline V and J ends were trimmed by 5 bases and 5 bases, with 13 bases remaining between them. CDR3 nucleotide sequence: TGTGCCAGCAGTACAATGATGGGCAACAATGAGCAGTTCTTC. Protein sequence: CASSTMMGNNEQFF.

V usage is TRBV10-3 and J usage is TRBJ2-3; 9 positions agree with TRBD1. The CDR3 spans 18 residues. CDR1 ENHRY and CDR2 SYGVKD come from the germline V gene. Trimming took 5 bases from V and 2 from J; bases not matched to a gene: 14. Written as DNA, the CDR3 is TGTGCCATCAGTAAAACAGGGGGCGGGGTGGGGACCACAGATACGCAGTATTTT. Its translation: CAISKTGGGVGTTDTQYF.

The CDR3 nucleotides are TGTGCCAGTAGATTGAGGGGGGGGGCGACCACAGATACGCAGTATTTT. This gives the protein CASRLRGGATTDTQYF. The chain uses TRBV19 and TRBJ2-3, with a possible D match to TRBD2 (7 bases). This CDR3 has 16 residues. CDR1 is LNHDA and CDR2 is SQIVND in the germline V gene (reference sequence). Trimming pared 6 bases from V and 2 bases from J, leaving 18 bases between. The full variable domain, rest sourced from reference TRBV19 and TRBJ2-3, is DGGITQSPKYLFRKEGQNVTLSCEQNLNHDAMYWYRQDPGQGLRLIYYSQIVNDFQKGDIAEGYSVSREKKESFPLTVTSAQKNPTAFYLCASRLRGGATTDTQYFGPGTRLTVL.

The chain combines TRBV5-8 with TRBJ2-7; D is possibly TRBD1 (6 bases). Germline CDR1 and CDR2: SGHTS and YDEGEE. Trimming took 0 bases from V and 0 from J, leaving 19 bases between them. CDR3 length equals 18 residues. As DNA, the CDR3 is TGTGCCAGCAGCTTGGGGTGGGCCACAGGGCGCGACTCCTACGAGCAGTACTTC. Its protein is CASSLGWATGRDSYEQYF.

This clone was recorded once. The chain joins TRBV7-8 to TRBJ1-1, with 10 bases aligning to TRBD1. The CDR3 loop spans 16 amino acids. Germline assignment: CDR1 SGHVS and CDR2 FQNEAQ. The V gene end was trimmed by 1 base and the J gene end by 4 bases; junction bases not matched to a gene: 6. The CDR3 loop reads CASSLEPGQGPTEAFF. The CDR3 nucleotides are TGTGCCAGCAGCTTAGAGCCGGGACAGGGGCCCACTGAAGCTTTCTTT.

V and J are TRBV7-2 and TRBJ2-3; TRBD2 aligns across 7 bases. The length of the CDR3 is 15 residues. Germline V lookup: CDR1 SGHTA, CDR2 FQGNSA. The trim removed 2 bases at V and 5 bases at J, leaving 7 bases unmatched. DNA for the CDR3: TGTGCCAGCAGCTTAAATTGGGGGGGTAAAGATACGCAGTATTTT. It encodes CASSLNWGGKDTQYF.